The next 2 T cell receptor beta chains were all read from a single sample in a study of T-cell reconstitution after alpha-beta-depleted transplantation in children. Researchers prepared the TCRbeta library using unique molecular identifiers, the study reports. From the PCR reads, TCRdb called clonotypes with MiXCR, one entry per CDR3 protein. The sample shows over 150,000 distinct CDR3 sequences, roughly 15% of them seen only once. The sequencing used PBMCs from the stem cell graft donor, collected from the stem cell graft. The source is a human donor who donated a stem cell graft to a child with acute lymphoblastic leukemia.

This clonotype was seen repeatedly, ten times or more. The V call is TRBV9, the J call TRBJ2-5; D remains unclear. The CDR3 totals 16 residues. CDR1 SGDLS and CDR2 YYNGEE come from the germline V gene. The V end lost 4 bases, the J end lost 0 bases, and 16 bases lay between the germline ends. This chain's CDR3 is CASSPYRNTYQETQYF. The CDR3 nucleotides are TGTGCCAGCAGCCCGTATCGGAACACCTACCAAGAGACCCAGTACTTC.

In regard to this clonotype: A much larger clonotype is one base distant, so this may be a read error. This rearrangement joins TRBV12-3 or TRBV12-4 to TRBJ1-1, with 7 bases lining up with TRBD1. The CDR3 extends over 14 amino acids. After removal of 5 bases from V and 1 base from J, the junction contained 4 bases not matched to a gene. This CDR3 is CASSEHRGNTEAFF. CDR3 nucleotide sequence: TGTGCCAGCAGTGAACACAGGGGGAACACTGAAGCTTTCTTT.